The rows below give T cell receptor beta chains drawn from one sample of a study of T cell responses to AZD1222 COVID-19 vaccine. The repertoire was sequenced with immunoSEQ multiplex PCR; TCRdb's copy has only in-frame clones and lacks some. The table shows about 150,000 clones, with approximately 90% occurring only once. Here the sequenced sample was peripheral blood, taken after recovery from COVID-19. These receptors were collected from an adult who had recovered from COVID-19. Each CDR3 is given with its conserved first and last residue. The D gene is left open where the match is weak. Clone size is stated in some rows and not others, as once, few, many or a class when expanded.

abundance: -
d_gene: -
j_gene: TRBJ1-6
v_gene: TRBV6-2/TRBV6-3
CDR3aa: CASSQGVYNSPLHF
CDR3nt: TGTGCCAGCAGTCAGGGTGTGTATAATTCACCCCTCCACTTT

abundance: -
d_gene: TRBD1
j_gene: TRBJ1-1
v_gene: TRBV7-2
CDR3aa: CASSPRQGMNTEAFF
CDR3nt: TGTGCCAGCAGCCCCCGACAGGGGATGAACACTGAAGCTTTCTTT

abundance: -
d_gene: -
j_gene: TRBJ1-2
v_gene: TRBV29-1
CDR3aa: CSAQGSYGYTF
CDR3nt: TGCAGCGCCCAGGGTTCCTATGGCTACACCTTC

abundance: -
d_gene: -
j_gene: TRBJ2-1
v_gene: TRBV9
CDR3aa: CASSVSVLNNEQFF
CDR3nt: TGTGCCAGCAGCGTTAGCGTCCTAAACAATGAGCAGTTCTTC

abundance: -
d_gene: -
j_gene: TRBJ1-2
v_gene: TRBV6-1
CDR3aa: CASSEYLRIISF
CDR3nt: TGTGCCAGCAGTGAATATCTGCGAATTATCTCCTTC

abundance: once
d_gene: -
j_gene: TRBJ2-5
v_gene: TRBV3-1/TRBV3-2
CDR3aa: CASSQWDPQETQYF
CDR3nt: TGTGCCAGCAGCCAATGGGACCCACAAGAGACCCAGTACTTC

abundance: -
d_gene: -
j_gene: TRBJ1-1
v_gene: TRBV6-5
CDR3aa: CASRPQARNTEAFF
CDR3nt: TGTGCCAGCAGACCTCAGGCGCGGAACACTGAAGCTTTCTTT

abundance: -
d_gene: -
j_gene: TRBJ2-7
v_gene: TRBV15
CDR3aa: CATSHYTSYEQYF
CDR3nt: TGTGCCACCAGCCACTACACGAGCTACGAGCAGTACTTC

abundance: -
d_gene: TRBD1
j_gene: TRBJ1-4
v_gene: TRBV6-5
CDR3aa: CASSYTGQGTNEKLFF
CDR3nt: TGTGCCAGCAGTTACACCGGACAGGGGACTAATGAAAAACTGTTTTTT

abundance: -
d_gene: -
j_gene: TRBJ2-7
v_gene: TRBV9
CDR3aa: CASSVTTHSYEQYF
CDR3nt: TGTGCCAGCAGCGTAACGACTCACTCCTACGAGCAGTACTTC

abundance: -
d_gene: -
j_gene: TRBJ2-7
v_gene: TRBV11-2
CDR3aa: CASSFVGPEQYF
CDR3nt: TGTGCCAGCAGCTTCGTAGGGCCCGAGCAGTACTTC

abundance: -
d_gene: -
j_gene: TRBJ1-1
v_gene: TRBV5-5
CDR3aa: CASSLMNTEAFF
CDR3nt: TGTGCCAGCAGCCTAATGAACACTGAAGCTTTCTTT

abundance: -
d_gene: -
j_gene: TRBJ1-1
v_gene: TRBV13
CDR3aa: CASSRRAFNTEAFF
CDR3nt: TGTGCCAGCAGCCGCCGGGCCTTCAACACTGAAGCTTTCTTT

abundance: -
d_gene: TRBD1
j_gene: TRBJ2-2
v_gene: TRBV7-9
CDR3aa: CASSPGQGSTGELFF
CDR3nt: TGTGCCAGCAGCCCGGGACAGGGTTCCACCGGGGAGCTGTTTTTT

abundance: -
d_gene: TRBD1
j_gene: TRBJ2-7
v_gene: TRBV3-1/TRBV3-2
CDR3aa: CASSQEWDSLSSYEQYF
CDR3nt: TGTGCCAGCAGCCAAGAGTGGGACAGCCTGAGCTCCTACGAGCAGTACTTC

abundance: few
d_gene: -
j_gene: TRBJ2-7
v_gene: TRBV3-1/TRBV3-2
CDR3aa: CASRRRESGEQYF
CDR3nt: TGTGCCAGCAGACGGCGGGAATCAGGAGAGCAGTACTTC

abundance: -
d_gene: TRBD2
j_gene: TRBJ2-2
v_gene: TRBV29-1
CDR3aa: CSVSGGTGELFF
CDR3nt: TGCAGCGTTTCGGGGGGAACCGGGGAGCTGTTTTTT

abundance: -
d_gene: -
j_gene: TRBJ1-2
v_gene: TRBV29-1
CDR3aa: CSGGQIANYGYTF
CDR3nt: TGCAGCGGTGGACAGATAGCTAACTATGGCTACACCTTC

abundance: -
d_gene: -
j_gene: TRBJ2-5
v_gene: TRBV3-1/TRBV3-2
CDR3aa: CASSLRRGAQETQYF
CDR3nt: TGTGCCAGCAGCCTCCGTCGGGGGGCACAAGAGACCCAGTACTTC

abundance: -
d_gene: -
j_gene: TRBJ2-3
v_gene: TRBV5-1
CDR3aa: CASSLAPRQTNTDTQYF
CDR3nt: TGCGCCAGCAGCTTGGCACCGCGACAGACAAACACAGATACGCAGTATTTT

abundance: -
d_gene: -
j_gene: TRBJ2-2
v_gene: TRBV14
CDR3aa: CASKGRINTGELFF
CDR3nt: TGTGCCAGCAAGGGGCGAATTAACACCGGGGAGCTGTTTTTT

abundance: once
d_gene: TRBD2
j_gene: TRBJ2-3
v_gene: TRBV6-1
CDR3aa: CASSALAGGATDTQYF
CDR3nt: TGTGCCAGCAGTGCCCTAGCGGGGGGCGCCACAGATACGCAGTATTTT

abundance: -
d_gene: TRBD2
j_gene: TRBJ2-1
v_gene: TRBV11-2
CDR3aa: CASSYQGLAQLNEQFF
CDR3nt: TGTGCCAGCAGCTACCAGGGACTAGCCCAACTTAATGAGCAGTTCTTC

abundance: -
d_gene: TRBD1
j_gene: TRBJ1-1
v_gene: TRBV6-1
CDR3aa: CASSEQTGGGTEAFF
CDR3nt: TGTGCCAGCAGTGAACAGACAGGGGGGGGCACTGAAGCTTTCTTT

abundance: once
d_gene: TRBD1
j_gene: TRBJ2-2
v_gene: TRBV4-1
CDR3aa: CASSRGTGNTGELFF
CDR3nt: TGCGCCAGCAGCCGCGGGACAGGGAACACCGGGGAGCTGTTTTTT

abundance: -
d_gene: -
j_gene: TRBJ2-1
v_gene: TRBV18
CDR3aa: CASSPTNNEQFF
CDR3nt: TGTGCCAGCTCACCAACAAATAATGAGCAGTTCTTC

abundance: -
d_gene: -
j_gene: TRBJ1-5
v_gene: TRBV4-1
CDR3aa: CASSQDPWQGVQPQHF
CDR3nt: TGCGCCAGCAGCCAAGATCCCTGGCAGGGAGTTCAGCCCCAGCATTTT

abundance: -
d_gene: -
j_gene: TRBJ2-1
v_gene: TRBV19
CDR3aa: CASKRQTNNEQFF
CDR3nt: TGTGCCAGTAAAAGGCAGACTAACAATGAGCAGTTCTTC

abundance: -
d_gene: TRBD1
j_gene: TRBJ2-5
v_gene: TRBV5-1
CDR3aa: CASSSTGGETQYF
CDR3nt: TGCGCCAGCAGCTCTACAGGGGGAGAGACCCAGTACTTC

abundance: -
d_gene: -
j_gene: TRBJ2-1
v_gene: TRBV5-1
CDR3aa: CASSDAQGSNEQFF
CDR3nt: TGCGCCAGCAGCGACGCGCAGGGGTCGAATGAGCAGTTCTTC

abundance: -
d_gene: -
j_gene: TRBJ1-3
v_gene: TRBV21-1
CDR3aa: CASSKEGRNSGNTIYF
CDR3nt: TGTGCCAGCAGCAAAGAGGGCAGGAACTCTGGAAACACCATATATTTT

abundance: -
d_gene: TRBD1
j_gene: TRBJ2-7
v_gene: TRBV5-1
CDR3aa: CASSTNPGTGEEQYF
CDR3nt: TGCGCCAGCAGCACCAATCCCGGGACAGGGGAAGAGCAGTACTTC

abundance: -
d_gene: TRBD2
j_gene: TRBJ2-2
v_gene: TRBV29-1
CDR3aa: CSVEPGTSGGANTGELFF
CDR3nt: TGCAGCGTGGAACCCGGGACTAGCGGGGGGGCCAACACCGGGGAGCTGTTTTTT

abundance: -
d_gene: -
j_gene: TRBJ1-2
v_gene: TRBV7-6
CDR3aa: CASSSYIGAGYGYTF
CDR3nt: TGTGCCAGCAGCAGCTACATCGGGGCCGGCTATGGCTACACCTTC

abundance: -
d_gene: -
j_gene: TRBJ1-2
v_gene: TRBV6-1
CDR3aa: CASSESRANGYTF
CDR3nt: TGTGCCAGCAGTGAATCAAGAGCAAATGGCTACACCTTC

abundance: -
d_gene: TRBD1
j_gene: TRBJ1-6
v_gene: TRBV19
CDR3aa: CASSMDRALNSPLHF
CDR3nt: TGTGCCAGTAGTATGGACAGGGCCCTTAATTCACCCCTCCACTTT

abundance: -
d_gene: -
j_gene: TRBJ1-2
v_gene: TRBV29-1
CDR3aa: CSVDRSGYTF
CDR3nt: TGCAGCGTAGACAGGAGTGGCTACACCTTC

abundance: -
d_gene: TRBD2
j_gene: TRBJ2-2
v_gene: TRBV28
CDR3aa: CASSSQGAGVFTGELFF
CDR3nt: TGTGCCAGCAGCTCCCAGGGAGCGGGAGTGTTCACCGGGGAGCTGTTTTTT

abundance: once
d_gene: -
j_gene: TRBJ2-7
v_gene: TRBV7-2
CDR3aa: CASSLATTYEQYF
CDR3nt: TGTGCCAGCAGCTTAGCGACAACCTACGAGCAGTACTTC

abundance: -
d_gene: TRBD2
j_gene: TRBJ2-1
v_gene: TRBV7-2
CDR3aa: CASRGRDEQFF
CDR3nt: TGTGCCAGCAGGGGGAGGGATGAGCAGTTCTTC

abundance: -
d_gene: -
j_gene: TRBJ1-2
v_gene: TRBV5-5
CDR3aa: CASSPTSARNYTF
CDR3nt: TGTGCCAGCAGCCCCACGTCGGCTCGGAACTACACCTTC

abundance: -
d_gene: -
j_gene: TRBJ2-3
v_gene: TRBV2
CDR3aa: CASSEALRWTQYF
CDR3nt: TGTGCCAGCAGTGAAGCGCTTAGGTGGACGCAGTATTTT

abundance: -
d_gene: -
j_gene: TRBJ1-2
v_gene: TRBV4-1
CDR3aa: CASSQDEGTKAGYTF
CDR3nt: TGCGCCAGCAGCCAAGATGAGGGGACGAAGGCTGGCTACACCTTC

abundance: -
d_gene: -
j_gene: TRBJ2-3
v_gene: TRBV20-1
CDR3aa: CSARVVDTQYF
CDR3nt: TGCAGTGCCAGGGTCGTAGATACGCAGTATTTT

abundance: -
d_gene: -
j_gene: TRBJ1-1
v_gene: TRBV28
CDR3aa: CASTDRSPEAFF
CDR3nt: TGTGCCAGCACCGATAGAAGCCCTGAAGCTTTCTTT

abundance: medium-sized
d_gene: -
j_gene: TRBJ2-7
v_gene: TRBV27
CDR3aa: CASSSPGTLGGGEQYF
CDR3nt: TGTGCCAGCAGTTCCCCCGGAACCCTGGGGGGCGGGGAGCAGTACTTC

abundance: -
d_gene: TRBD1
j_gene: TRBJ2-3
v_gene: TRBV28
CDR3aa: CAVISGTGGTDTQYF
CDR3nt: TGTGCCGTGATATCCGGGACAGGGGGCACAGATACGCAGTATTTT

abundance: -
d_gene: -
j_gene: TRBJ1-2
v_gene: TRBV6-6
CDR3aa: CASSRFQGAQIYGYTF
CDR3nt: TGTGCCAGCAGTCGATTCCAGGGCGCCCAGATTTATGGCTACACCTTC

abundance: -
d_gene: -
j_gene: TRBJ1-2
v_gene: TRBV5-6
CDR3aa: CASSSGHQGYTF
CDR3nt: TGTGCCAGCAGCTCCGGGCACCAGGGCTACACCTTC

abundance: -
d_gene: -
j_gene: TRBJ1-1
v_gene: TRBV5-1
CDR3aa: CASSWRGDLEAFF
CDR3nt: TGCGCCAGCAGCTGGAGGGGGGATCTTGAAGCTTTCTTT

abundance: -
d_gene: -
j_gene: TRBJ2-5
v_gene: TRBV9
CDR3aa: CASSESGTTQETQYF
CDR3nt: TGTGCCAGCAGCGAATCCGGGACCACCCAAGAGACCCAGTACTTC